This TCR beta chain was captured in a study of blood T cell repertoires in COVID-19. Study as a whole: Samples representing acute and convalescent COVID-19 were sourced from the United States, Italy and Spain.

Per the original methods: Estimation of nucleated cell counts relied on the amplification of reference gene primers. The repertoire was sequenced with immunoSEQ multiplex PCR; TCRdb's copy has only in-frame clones and lacks some. From that table come the V and J calls and clone size; the DNA was used to work out D and trimming. The sample records just over 300,000 clones, approximately 85% being singletons. CDR1 is LNHDA and CDR2 is SQIVND in the germline V gene (reference sequence). V lost 4 bases and J lost 4; bases outside the gene matches: 9. The CDR3 contains 16 residues. Ages ranged from about 18 to 100 years, with residence in about two dozen US areas.

The sequenced material came from PBMCs or T cells enriched from blood (not recorded which). This chain uses TRBV19 with TRBJ2-1, with TRBD1 matching 8 bases. The sequence was obtained from a man younger than 45 who had recovered from COVID-19. The CDR3 reads CASSRVAQGVYNEQFF. In DNA, the CDR3 is TGTGCCAGTAGTAGGGTTGCACAGGGGGTTTACAATGAGCAGTTCTTC.